The 9 T cell receptor beta chains given below trace back to one sample, sequenced in a study of blood T cells in healthy people across ages. Using a J-beta primer mix together with a sample-barcoded 5' primer, a second PCR was run for roughly 6 to 12 cycles. TCRdb re-analysed the 5' RACE reads in MiXCR, keeping a single row per CDR3 protein. In the table there are hundreds of thousands of distinct CDR3 sequences, around 50% of which are singletons. Sequenced input: blood. These TCRs come from a man in his forties or fifties in good health.

CDR3 coding DNA: TGCGCCAGCAGCTTGCGGGAAATGAACACTGAAGCTTTCTTT. It encodes CASSLREMNTEAFF. The V gene is TRBV5-1, the J gene TRBJ1-1; D is uncertain. Trimming left V 1 base short and J 0 bases short, with 7 bases between. This CDR3 is 14 amino acids long. The germline V gene encodes CDR1 SGHRS and CDR2 YFSETQ. The full variable domain, rest sourced from reference TRBV5-1 and TRBJ1-1, is KAGVTQTPRYLIKTRGQQVTLSCSPISGHRSVSWYQQTPGQGLQFLFEYFSETQRNKGNFPGRFSGRQFSNSRSEMNVSTLELGDSALYLCASSLREMNTEAFFGQGTRLTVV.

The rearrangement uses TRBV3-1 and TRBJ2-1; D is possibly TRBD2 (5 bases). The end of the DNA fits TRBJ2-7 better, so the J call may be wrong. The germline V gene has CDR1 LGHDT and CDR2 YNNKEL (reference sequence). This CDR3 has 15 residues. The DNA of the CDR3 is TGTGCCAGCAGCCAAGGAGGGCGCCTGAACAATGAGCAGTACTTC. It yields the protein CASSQGGRLNNEQYF.

This clonotype has only a few counts. The chain employs TRBV5-1 and TRBJ2-5; 8 nucleotides agree with TRBD2. After removal of 1 base from V and 5 bases from J, the junction contained 13 bases not matched to a gene. The CDR3 totals 17 residues. Germline CDR1 is SGHRS and CDR2 is YFSETQ. CDR3 bases: TGCGCCAGCAGCTTGAGAAGCGGGAGCGCGCCGCGGGAGACCCAGTACTTC. This sequence encodes CASSLRSGSAPRETQYF.

The rearrangement links TRBV29-1 to TRBJ2-1, with D perhaps matching TRBD1 or TRBD2 (5 bases each). The CDR3 runs 12 residues. Trimming left V 7 bases short and J 10 bases short, with 17 bases between. Germline V gives CDR1 SQVTM, CDR2 ANQGSEA. The CDR3 DNA sequence: TGCAGCGAAGGGACGGGTGGTAGGGAGCAGTTCTTC. This encodes CSEGTGGREQFF.

CDR3 loop: CSVWGSGASYNEQFF. Written as DNA, the CDR3 is TGCAGCGTATGGGGGAGTGGGGCCTCCTACAATGAGCAGTTCTTC. The gene calls are TRBV29-1 and TRBJ2-1; D tentatively reads TRBD1 or TRBD2 (5 bases each). Germline values: CDR1 SQVTM, CDR2 ANQGSEA. V dropped 6 bases and J dropped 0 bases, with 15 bases sitting between them. The CDR3 extends over 15 amino acids.

Only one count was recorded for this clonotype. The gene calls are TRBV20-1 and TRBJ2-7, with 11 bases that match TRBD2. V dropped 3 bases and J dropped 3; count of bases not matched to a gene: 4. From germline, CDR1 is DFQATT and CDR2 SNEGSKA (reference sequence). The CDR3 is 14 amino acids. The CDR3 spells CSASTSGSVYEQYF. CDR3 DNA: TGCAGTGCTAGCACTAGCGGGAGTGTCTACGAGCAGTACTTC.

Only a few counts were recorded for this clonotype. The rearrangement links TRBV9 to TRBJ2-3; 9 positions agree with TRBD2. CDR3 length: 16 amino acids. Unmatched junction bases numbered 8, after V lost 3 bases and J lost 3 bases. Germline V CDR1 and CDR2: SGDLS, YYNGEE. The DNA for the CDR3 is TGTGCCAGCAGCGCCACGGGACTAGCTCTTACAGATACGCAGTATTTT. As protein: CASSATGLALTDTQYF.

The rearrangement joins TRBV7-9 to TRBJ2-7, with 7 bases aligning to TRBD1. Germline CDR1 is SEHNR and CDR2 is FQNEAQ (reference sequence). This CDR3 spans 13 amino acids. V shed 7 bases, J shed 3 bases, and the junction held 6 bases outside the gene matches. This CDR3 is CASNPGQDYEQYF. CDR3 DNA: TGTGCCAGCAATCCTGGACAGGACTACGAGCAGTACTTC. Full variable domain (outside the CDR3, taken from reference TRBV7-9 and TRBJ2-7): DTGVSQNPRHKITKRGQNVTFRCDPISEHNRLYWYRQTLGQGPEFLTYFQNEAQLEKSRLLSDRFSAERPKGSFSTLEIQRTEQGDSAMYLCASNPGQDYEQYFGPGTRLTVT.

This clonotype was seen a single time. V gene TRBV12-3 or TRBV12-4 combines with J gene TRBJ1-1, with unresolved D. The CDR3 spans 13 residues. Trimming removed 7 bases from V and 0 bases from J, with 9 bases in between. This CDR3 is CASNTYMNTEAFF. The CDR3, as DNA: TGTGCCAGCAACACATATATGAACACTGAAGCTTTCTTT.